This T cell receptor beta chain was sequenced for a study of blood T cells in healthy people across ages. General study findings and limits: Fewer expanded clones and more diversity marked long-lived versus aged donors. In older individuals, TCR beta diversity per million T cells was lower, falling roughly linearly with age. Using unsorted PBMCs precluded a conclusive naive versus antigen-experienced comparison.

This clonotype has more than one count but fewer than ten. Its specificity is not known. Healthy Caucasian individuals from Russia aged roughly 6 to 90 served as donors. Through a sample-barcoded 5' primer and a J-beta primer mix, a second PCR was run for roughly 7 to 12 cycles. TCRdb called the 5' RACE reads again in MiXCR, with one record for every CDR3 protein. Counted here are some 750,000 distinct CDR3 sequences, approximately 21% occurring once; the ten biggest clones make up about 22%. This CDR3 has 14 residues. The junction had 7 bases not matched to a gene; V was cut back by 0 bases and J by 10 bases. CDR1 is WSHSY and CDR2 is SAAADI in the germline V gene.

This TCR derives from a man in his 70s in good health. The rearrangement uses TRBV10-2 and TRBJ1-1; 8 bases are a match to TRBD1. The sample comprised blood. The CDR3 sequence: CASSESGQGARAFF. DNA for the CDR3: TGCGCCAGCAGTGAGTCCGGGCAGGGGGCGCGAGCTTTCTTT.